The clone carrying this T cell receptor (beta chain) occurred once. The entry originates in a study of blood T cell repertoires in COVID-19. Study in general: Samples of COVID-19 (acute and convalescent) were obtained from the United States, Italy and Spain. T cells, B-cell-depleted T cells, or PBMCs supplied cDNA or gDNA.

V shed 8 bases and J shed 0 bases, with 16 bases lying between them. Germline lookup yields CDR1 SNHLY and CDR2 FYNNEI. The CDR3 covers 15 residues. As handled by the study authors: Amplified reference gene primers provided the basis for estimating nucleated cell counts. Measured with immunoSEQ multiplex PCR; TCRdb has only the in-frame clones, and not every one. V and J calls and clone size are as listed in that table; D and trimming were resolved from the DNA. The sample holds about 6,400 clones; more than 65% are singletons and the top ten take roughly an eighth. This TCR came from a human donor with active COVID-19. The donor label of this sample is uncertain. Material: peripheral blood. The chain recombines TRBV2 with TRBJ1-1; TRBD1 might be the D (5 bases). The CDR3 protein is CASAYGGLMNTEAFF. CDR3 bases: TGTGCCAGCGCGTACGGGGGTTTAATGAACACTGAAGCTTTCTTT.